Listed below are T cell receptor beta chains from one sample, sequenced in a study of T cell responses to AZD1222 COVID-19 vaccine. The method was immunoSEQ multiplex PCR; TCRdb's version includes in-frame clones alone and lacks a portion of them. This table holds 210,000 or so clones, about 92% found once. This sample comprised peripheral blood, obtained on day 0 of MenACWY control vaccination. These receptors came from an adult in good health. Each CDR3 is given without its conserved first and last residue. Size is omitted from some rows. Given values are once, few, many or a class for expanded clones.

v_call: TRBV18; clone_size: -; j_call: TRBJ2-7; cdr3_aa: ASSPELSGGGQY
v_call: TRBV5-1; clone_size: few; j_call: TRBJ1-4; cdr3_aa: ASSNSGGNEKLF
v_call: TRBV5-1; clone_size: -; j_call: TRBJ2-3; cdr3_aa: ASSLVAGGPTDTQY
v_call: TRBV9; clone_size: -; j_call: TRBJ1-5; cdr3_aa: ASSVDGTGKEPQH
v_call: TRBV20-1; clone_size: -; j_call: TRBJ2-1; cdr3_aa: SAPRGNEQF
v_call: TRBV3-1/TRBV3-2; clone_size: -; j_call: TRBJ1-2; cdr3_aa: ASTRAGYGYT
v_call: TRBV7-9; clone_size: -; j_call: TRBJ1-6; cdr3_aa: ASSRGDNSPLH
v_call: TRBV28; clone_size: -; j_call: TRBJ1-5; cdr3_aa: ASIEEGKGNQPQH
v_call: TRBV7-2; clone_size: -; j_call: TRBJ1-2; cdr3_aa: ASSPLPANYGYT
v_call: TRBV4-1; clone_size: -; j_call: TRBJ2-2; cdr3_aa: ASSQEGYSGGPGGLF
v_call: TRBV4-1; clone_size: -; j_call: TRBJ1-5; cdr3_aa: ASSQWGIGNQPQH
v_call: TRBV7-9; clone_size: -; j_call: TRBJ2-1; cdr3_aa: ASSSTSGGRYNEQF
v_call: TRBV6-5; clone_size: -; j_call: TRBJ1-5; cdr3_aa: ASRDSWNQPQH
v_call: TRBV4-2; clone_size: -; j_call: TRBJ1-1; cdr3_aa: ASSQEWRGVGEAF
v_call: TRBV11-3; clone_size: -; j_call: TRBJ2-5; cdr3_aa: ASSLGQQETQY
v_call: TRBV11-2; clone_size: -; j_call: TRBJ2-4; cdr3_aa: ASRPGGFAGQGTENIQY
v_call: TRBV30; clone_size: once; j_call: TRBJ1-2; cdr3_aa: ASDRVDGYT
v_call: TRBV29-1; clone_size: -; j_call: TRBJ2-2; cdr3_aa: STRNANTGELF
v_call: TRBV29-1; clone_size: -; j_call: TRBJ1-3; cdr3_aa: SVEMGDAGGFGTIY
v_call: TRBV3-1/TRBV3-2; clone_size: -; j_call: TRBJ1-1; cdr3_aa: ASSQVWNTEAF
v_call: TRBV19; clone_size: -; j_call: TRBJ1-4; cdr3_aa: ASGHSWEKLF
v_call: TRBV5-4; clone_size: -; j_call: TRBJ2-1; cdr3_aa: ASSSTGTDYNEQF
v_call: TRBV28; clone_size: -; j_call: TRBJ2-7; cdr3_aa: ASSFSGNAYEQY
v_call: TRBV5-4; clone_size: -; j_call: TRBJ1-2; cdr3_aa: ASSTGQGLNYGYT
v_call: TRBV7-9; clone_size: few; j_call: TRBJ1-3; cdr3_aa: ASSNTGAGNTIY
v_call: TRBV6-5; clone_size: -; j_call: TRBJ1-5; cdr3_aa: ASCVETATYQPQH
v_call: TRBV5-5; clone_size: once; j_call: TRBJ2-2; cdr3_aa: ASSSDPTGELF
v_call: TRBV23-1; clone_size: -; j_call: TRBJ2-1; cdr3_aa: ASNLTGKSSYNEQF
v_call: TRBV5-1; clone_size: once; j_call: TRBJ1-1; cdr3_aa: ASSFDRHTEAF
v_call: TRBV6-6; clone_size: -; j_call: TRBJ2-5; cdr3_aa: ASWPGTRGETQY
v_call: TRBV19; clone_size: -; j_call: TRBJ1-6; cdr3_aa: ASSIDRARGAGNSPLH
v_call: TRBV6-1; clone_size: -; j_call: TRBJ1-2; cdr3_aa: ASSELGGVGGDGYT
v_call: TRBV6-2/TRBV6-3; clone_size: -; j_call: TRBJ2-2; cdr3_aa: ASRPLIQSGGQGTGELF
v_call: TRBV6-6; clone_size: -; j_call: TRBJ1-1; cdr3_aa: ASSYGSRSEAF
v_call: TRBV7-2; clone_size: -; j_call: TRBJ2-3; cdr3_aa: ASSPRLSLSTDTQY
v_call: TRBV6-5; clone_size: -; j_call: TRBJ1-5; cdr3_aa: ASRRTGNQPQH
v_call: TRBV18; clone_size: -; j_call: TRBJ1-1; cdr3_aa: ASSPSQGAGEAF
v_call: TRBV9; clone_size: -; j_call: TRBJ2-3; cdr3_aa: ASSPGSSTDTQY
v_call: TRBV5-4; clone_size: -; j_call: TRBJ1-5; cdr3_aa: ASSLSTGGRTNQPQH
v_call: TRBV28; clone_size: -; j_call: TRBJ2-1; cdr3_aa: ASSSLTLYNEQF
v_call: TRBV6-5; clone_size: -; j_call: TRBJ2-1; cdr3_aa: ASREISYNEQF